Listed here are 30 T cell receptor beta chains from one sample, sequenced in a study of cytotoxic CD8 clonotypes in ibrutinib-treated CLL. Assay: immunoSEQ multiplex PCR; the TCRdb copy retains only in-frame clones and omits some. The table has over 100,000 clones, around 85% seen once. The input for sequencing was PBMCs, taken after 24 months of ibrutinib treatment. The origin of the receptors is a human donor with chronic lymphocytic leukemia.

The count of this clone is one. CDR3 DNA: TGTGTCTCTACCGGGACAGGAGTTGAAAAACTGTTTTTT. Amino acid sequence: CVSTGTGVEKLFF. The V and J genes are TRBV28 and TRBJ1-4; TRBD1 matches at 8 bases. In germline, CDR1 is MDHEN, CDR2 SYDVKM. This CDR3 is built from 13 residues. Based on the CDR3 plus reference TRBV28 and TRBJ1-4, the full variable domain is DVKVTQSSRYLVKRTGEKVFLECVQDMDHENMFWYRQDPGLGLRLIYFSYDVKMKEKGDIPEGYSVSREKKERFSLILESASTNQTSMYLCVSTGTGVEKLFFGSGTQLSVL.

The chain links TRBV4-3 to TRBJ1-4; D not resolved. Germline V lookup: CDR1 LGHNA, CDR2 YSLEER. V shed 0 bases and J shed 4 bases, with 12 bases lying between them. The CDR3 length is 16 residues. CDR3 in DNA: TGCGCCAGCAGCCAAGATGGCACAGTCTATAATGAAAAACTGTTTTTT. Protein product: CASSQDGTVYNEKLFF.

This sequence joins TRBV5-4 and TRBJ1-1, with 9 bases aligning to TRBD1. The germline V gene encodes CDR1 SGHNT and CDR2 YYREEE (reference sequence). J lost 1 base, V lost 4 bases, and 8 bases had no gene match. CDR3 length: 16 amino acids. For the CDR3, the DNA is TGTGCCAGCAGCCCTGGACAGGGGCGCAGGAACACTGAAGCTTTCTTT. Translation: CASSPGQGRRNTEAFF.

CDR3 amino acids: CASSPPPGASGNTIYF. The CDR3 bases are TGCGCCAGCAGCCCTCCTCCGGGGGCTTCTGGAAACACCATATATTTT. The rearrangement links TRBV4-3 to TRBJ1-3; weak D call: TRBD1 (6 bases). CDR3 length equals 16 residues. Trimming removed 4 bases from V and 1 base from J, with 14 bases in between. Germline CDR1 is LGHNA and CDR2 is YSLEER.

The chain joins TRBV30 to TRBJ2-7, with D hard to call. Germline V CDR1 and CDR2: GTSNPN, SVGIG (reference sequence). There are 11 residues in the CDR3. Trimming removed 0 bases from V and 6 bases from J, with 6 bases in between. CDR3 bases: TGTGCCTGGAGTGTACGGAGCGAGCAGTACTTC. It codes for CAWSVRSEQYF.

The chain carries TRBV19 and TRBJ2-1, with a tentative D call TRBD1 (7 bases). This CDR3 is 15 amino acids long. V gave up 6 bases and J gave up 14 bases, with 26 bases separating them. From germline, CDR1 is LNHDA and CDR2 SQIVND (reference sequence). The CDR3: CASRDPGGQPLLKFF. In DNA form, the CDR3 reads TGTGCCAGTAGAGACCCCGGGGGACAGCCGCTCCTTAAGTTCTTC.

This clone was observed a single time. The V call is TRBV7-9, the J call TRBJ2-3, with unresolved D. V was cut by 8 bases and J by 3 bases, with 6 bases left in between. Germline CDR1 reads SEHNR; CDR2 reads FQNEAQ (reference sequence). This CDR3 is built from 11 residues. CDR3 in DNA: TGTGCCAGCCAACAAACAGATACGCAGTATTTT. Encoded protein: CASQQTDTQYF.

The chain employs TRBV4-1 and TRBJ1-1; D ambiguous. CDR1 and CDR2 (germline): MGHRA, YSYEKL. V lost 0 bases, J lost 3 bases, and 5 bases lay in between. The CDR3 totals 13 residues. CDR3 bases: TGCGCCAGCAGCCAAGATGATTACACTGAAGCTTTCTTT. Protein sequence: CASSQDDYTEAFF.

The chain joins TRBV5-1 to TRBJ2-7; perhaps TRBD2 as D (5 bases). This CDR3 contains 14 residues. Trimming pared 1 base from V and 4 bases from J, leaving 12 bases between. Germline-derived CDR1 and CDR2 are SGHRS and YFSETQ. The CDR3 nucleotides are TGCGCCAGCAGCTTGTTGGGGAGAGCTTACGAGCAGTACTTC. Residues: CASSLLGRAYEQYF.

This chain joins TRBV28 and TRBJ2-7; D gene unclear. Germline V gene sequence: CDR1 MDHEN, CDR2 SYDVKM. V lost 3 bases and J 2 bases, leaving 5 bases between the germline ends. The CDR3 covers 12 residues. CDR3 amino acids: CASSLFTYEQYF. The CDR3 DNA is TGTGCCAGCAGTTTGTTCACCTACGAGCAGTACTTC.

The chain combines TRBV7-3 with TRBJ1-1; D is possibly TRBD1 (5 bases). Germline V gives CDR1 SGHTA, CDR2 FQGTGA. V lost 4 bases and J 0 bases, leaving 15 bases between the germline ends. This CDR3 region has 16 residues. The CDR3 DNA follows: TGTGCCAGCAGCTACGTAGCGGGACGGTTGAACACTGAAGCTTTCTTT. It is translated as CASSYVAGRLNTEAFF.

Regarding this clone: Other DNA sequences of this sample code for an identical CDR3. CDR3 bases: TGTGCCAGCAGTTCCGGCAATCAGCCCCAGCATTTT. Its protein is CASSSGNQPQHF. The rearrangement uses TRBV28 and TRBJ1-5; D is undetermined. This CDR3 is built from 12 residues. The V end was cut by 4 bases, the J end by 2 bases, with 3 bases between. CDR1 MDHEN and CDR2 SYDVKM come from the germline V gene.

The rearrangement uses TRBV5-1 and TRBJ2-2, with a tentative D call TRBD1 (5 bases). Germline V gives CDR1 SGHRS, CDR2 YFSETQ. Trimming cost V 9 bases and J 0 bases, with 15 bases left between them. The CDR3 consists of 15 residues. The CDR3 bases are TGCGCCACGTCCTCAGACAGATCGAACACCGGGGAGCTGTTTTTT. Translation: CATSSDRSNTGELFF.

V is TRBV5-1 and J is TRBJ2-1, with D perhaps TRBD1 or TRBD2 (5 bases each). V was clipped by 5 bases and J by 8 bases, with 17 bases between them. This CDR3 is built from 14 residues. Germline V gene lookup returns CDR1 SGHRS and CDR2 YFSETQ. As DNA, the CDR3 is TGCGCCAGCAGGCTGGGGGTAGCGATGGATGAGCAGTTCTTC. Translated: CASRLGVAMDEQFF.

The chain has TRBV6-6 and TRBJ1-4; TRBD1 matches at 12 bases. The CDR3 is 16 amino acids. Per germline, CDR1 MNHNY and CDR2 SVGAGI (reference sequence). The trim removed 5 bases at V and 2 bases at J, leaving 3 bases unmatched. CDR3 in DNA: TGTGCCAGCAGTACCGGGACAGGGGGCACTAATGAAAAACTGTTTTTT. Protein sequence: CASSTGTGGTNEKLFF.

CDR3 in DNA: TGTGCCAGCAGCCCCCAAAGGGGAGGGATAACAGATACGCAGTATTTT. Its protein product is CASSPQRGGITDTQYF. This chain joins TRBV4-2 and TRBJ2-3; 7 positions match TRBD2. Unmatched junction bases numbered 10, after V lost 4 bases and J lost 3 bases. Germline values: CDR1 LGHNA, CDR2 YNFKEQ. The CDR3 runs to 16 residues.

The CDR3 loop reads CASVKGARETQYF. Here the CDR3 DNA reads TGTGCCAGCGTAAAGGGGGCTAGGGAGACCCAGTACTTC. V usage is TRBV6-5 and J usage is TRBJ2-5; 7 bases line up with TRBD1. CDR1 is MNHEY, CDR2 SVGAGI, per germline. CDR3 length: 13 amino acids. The trim removed 8 bases at V and 5 bases at J, leaving 8 bases unmatched.

V gene TRBV4-3 combines with J gene TRBJ1-2, with a weak D call TRBD1 (5 bases). This CDR3 has 14 amino acids. Trimming left V 3 bases short and J 1 base short, with 9 bases between. The germline gives CDR1 LGHNA, CDR2 YSLEER. The CDR3 region has the DNA TGCGCCAGCAGCCAGTATCAGGGTAACTATGGCTACACCTTC. Its translation: CASSQYQGNYGYTF.

J is TRBJ2-1 and V is TRBV7-8; D may be TRBD2 (7 bases). Looked up from germline, CDR1 is SGHVS and CDR2 is FQNEAQ. CDR3 length: 18 amino acids. The V gene lost 4 bases and the J gene lost 3 bases, with 22 bases spanning the gap. CDR3 protein: CASSSQGNGGADYNEQFF. The CDR3 DNA is TGTGCCAGCAGCTCTCAAGGGAATGGGGGGGCCGACTACAATGAGCAGTTCTTC.

The chain couples TRBV10-3 to TRBJ2-1, with D perhaps TRBD1 (6 bases). CDR1 is ENHRY and CDR2 is SYGVKD in the germline V gene. CDR3 size: 16 residues. V was clipped by 1 base and J by 7 bases, with 17 bases between them. CDR3 nucleotides: TGTGCCATCAGTGAGTTGGACAGAAAAATCGGGAATGAGCAGTTCTTC. This gives the protein CAISELDRKIGNEQFF.

The V call is TRBV18, the J call TRBJ1-1; the D is unclear. The germline V and J ends were trimmed by 3 bases and 6 bases, with 11 bases remaining between them. The CDR3 sequence is 13 residues long. Germline V CDR1 and CDR2: KGHSH, LQKENI. The CDR3 reads CASSPIGGSEAFF. CDR3 nucleotide sequence: TGTGCCAGCTCACCTATAGGTGGCTCTGAAGCTTTCTTT.

The chain couples TRBV19 to TRBJ2-1, with TRBD2 identical over 10 bases. V lost 6 bases, J lost 9 bases, and 8 bases stayed unmatched. Germline assignment: CDR1 LNHDA and CDR2 SQIVND (reference sequence). The length of the CDR3 is 14 residues. CDR3: CASRRPSGGGEQFF. The CDR3 region has the DNA TGTGCCAGTAGGAGGCCTAGCGGGGGTGGTGAGCAGTTCTTC.

The chain combines TRBV9 with TRBJ1-3; D remains unclear. This CDR3 is 17 amino acids long. Germline V lookup: CDR1 SGDLS, CDR2 YYNGEE. Trimming stripped 4 bases from V and 0 bases from J, with 17 bases between. In nucleotides, the CDR3 is TGTGCCAGCAGCCCCACGGGAAGGATAAGCTCTGGAAACACCATATATTTT. This translates into CASSPTGRISSGNTIYF.

This chain uses TRBV5-1 with TRBJ2-7; 7 bases line up with TRBD1. CDR1 and CDR2 (germline): SGHRS, YFSETQ. The junction had 6 bases not matched to a gene; V was cut back by 0 bases and J by 3 bases. The CDR3 has 15 residues. CDR3 sequence: CASSLEGTAFYEQYF. In nucleotides, the CDR3 is TGCGCCAGCAGCTTGGAGGGGACAGCTTTCTACGAGCAGTACTTC.

This clone occurred a few times. This same CDR3 is encoded by further DNA sequences in the sample. This rearrangement joins TRBV27 to TRBJ2-3; D is possibly TRBD2 (6 bases). The CDR3 contains 16 residues. Trimming left V 0 bases short and J 1 base short, with 11 bases between. Germline CDR1 and CDR2: MNHEY and SMNVEV (reference sequence). DNA for the CDR3: TGTGCCAGCAGTTTATCGTTTGGCGGGGGCACAGATACGCAGTATTTT. It codes for CASSLSFGGGTDTQYF.

This rearrangement joins TRBV9 to TRBJ2-1; 7 positions match TRBD2. The junction had 2 bases not matched to a gene; V was cut back by 7 bases and J by 7 bases. This CDR3 is 11 amino acids long. The germline CDR1 and CDR2 sequences are SGDLS and YYNGEE. Here the CDR3 DNA reads TGTGCCAGCGGTAGCGGGAATGAGCAGTTCTTC. This sequence encodes CASGSGNEQFF.

This clone appeared once. The V call is TRBV10-3, the J call TRBJ1-1; the D gene is possibly TRBD1 (6 bases). Germline V lookup: CDR1 ENHRY, CDR2 SYGVKD. This CDR3 is 12 amino acids long. The V end lost 4 bases, the J end lost 5 bases, and 8 bases lay between the germline ends. The CDR3 region is CAISVRGTEAFF. The CDR3 DNA reads TGTGCCATCAGTGTCAGGGGAACTGAAGCTTTCTTT.

V usage is TRBV4-3 and J usage is TRBJ1-1; 9 nucleotides agree with TRBD1. CDR3 length: 15 amino acids. V lost 1 base, J lost 9 bases, and 9 bases stayed unmatched. Germline CDR1 is LGHNA and CDR2 is YSLEER. In DNA form, the CDR3 reads TGCGCCAGCAGCCAAGGAGTGGGGGGACAGGGAAAAGCTTTCTTT. Translated, it gives CASSQGVGGQGKAFF.

Of note for this clone: At one boundary the junction diverges from the germline segment, which might be a read error. The sample carries other DNA sequences with the same CDR3. The chain links TRBV2 to TRBJ2-3; weak D call: TRBD1 (6 bases). This CDR3 is 15 amino acids long. The germline V gene encodes CDR1 SNHLY and CDR2 FYNNEI. The CDR3 DNA sequence: TGTGCCAGTAGTGGACAGCGAACTAGCACAGATACGCAGTATTTT. The encoded protein is CASSGQRTSTDTQYF.

V and J are TRBV4-2 and TRBJ2-1; a possible D gene is TRBD2 (5 bases). CDR3 length equals 15 residues. Looked up from germline, CDR1 is LGHNA and CDR2 is YNFKEQ. The germline V and J ends were trimmed by 1 base and 2 bases, with 9 bases remaining between them. The CDR3 DNA sequence: TGTGCCAGCAGCCAAGGTTGGGAGACCTACAATGAGCAGTTCTTC. Its translation is CASSQGWETYNEQFF.